The T cell receptor (beta chain) described here comes from a study of blood T cell repertoires in COVID-19. Clinical histories supplied by participants themselves formed the basis of cohort assignment. Trimming removed 3 bases at V and 4 bases at J, with 8 bases between. This CDR3 is built from 13 residues. Germline CDR1 and CDR2: SGDLS and YYNGEE. Original methodology: Using reference gene primer amplification, nucleated cell counts were estimated. The data were produced by immunoSEQ multiplex PCR, yet TCRdb's version contains in-frame clones alone and is incomplete. Clonal size and the V and J genes are those of that table, whereas D and trimming came from the DNA. The sample contains around 300,000 clones, 88% of which appear only once.

J is TRBJ1-3 and V is TRBV9; no reliable D call. The TCR originated in a man aged 25 to 40 who had recovered from COVID-19. Sequenced: PBMCs or T cells enriched from blood (not recorded which). The CDR3 here is CASSGTRGNTIYF. CDR3 coding DNA: TGTGCCAGCAGCGGAACCAGGGGAAACACCATATATTTT.